The 20 T cell receptor beta chains below were found in one sample sequenced in a study of T cells in Graves' hyperthyroidism and ophthalmopathy. Amplification targeted TCR beta CDR3 regions from RNA transcripts. When the TCR CDR3 underwent first-round RT-PCR, the HTBI primer set was used. TCRdb re-called the multiplex PCR reads with MiXCR, one entry per CDR3 protein. The sample shows 550,000 to 650,000 distinct CDR3 sequences, about 14% of them seen only once. The specimen was blood. The receptors were gathered from a woman aged 40 to 55 with Graves' hyperthyroidism.

The chain couples TRBV5-1 to TRBJ1-6, with 8 nucleotides matching TRBD1. From germline, CDR1 is SGHRS and CDR2 YFSETQ. The CDR3 length is 16 residues. V was pared by 4 bases and J by 5 bases, with 8 bases of the junction left unmatched. The CDR3 nucleotides read TGCGCCAGCAGCGTAAGACAGGGGATGGATAATTCACCCCTCCACTTT. Translating gives CASSVRQGMDNSPLHF.

This clonotype was seen many times. This chain uses TRBV7-9 with TRBJ2-7; TRBD2 matches 13 bases. Germline values: CDR1 SEHNR, CDR2 FQNEAQ (reference sequence). The CDR3 runs 16 residues. With V trimmed by 6 bases and J by 3 bases, 8 bases remained unmatched. Here the CDR3 reads CASSSTGTSGVYEQYF. CDR3 nucleotides: TGTGCCAGCAGTTCAACCGGGACTAGCGGGGTCTACGAGCAGTACTTC.

This clonotype was found many times. The V call is TRBV3-1, the J call TRBJ2-7; possible D gene TRBD1, 6 bases. The CDR3 extends over 13 amino acids. V lost 1 base and J 9 bases, leaving 13 bases between the germline ends. Germline V CDR1 and CDR2: LGHDT, YNNKEL (reference sequence). The chain's CDR3 is CASSQALGGGQYF. For the CDR3, the DNA is TGTGCCAGCAGCCAAGCTCTTGGGGGCGGGCAGTACTTC.

A few counts support this clonotype. The J gene is TRBJ2-7, the V gene TRBV29-1; D is possibly TRBD1 or TRBD2 (5 bases each). The germline CDR1 and CDR2 sequences are SQVTM and ANQGSEA. This CDR3 spans 17 amino acids. The germline V and J ends were trimmed by 6 bases and 0 bases, with 24 bases remaining between them. The CDR3 DNA is TGCAGCGTCCTAAGAAGAGGGACCCTAACTAGCTCCTACGAGCAGTACTTC. Amino acid sequence: CSVLRRGTLTSSYEQYF.

This clonotype has ten or more counts. This chain joins TRBV29-1 and TRBJ1-1, with D perhaps TRBD1 (6 bases). Trimming cost V 1 base and J 1 base, with 7 bases left between them. In germline, CDR1 is SQVTM, CDR2 ANQGSEA. This CDR3 region has 13 residues. The CDR3 is CSVEGDTNTEAFF. The CDR3 DNA follows: TGCAGCGTTGAAGGGGACACGAACACTGAAGCTTTCTTT.

The V and J genes are TRBV6-4 and TRBJ2-6; D is uncertain. Trimming took 2 bases from V and 2 from J, leaving 7 bases between them. The CDR3 length is 15 residues. Germline CDR1 and CDR2: MRHNA and SNTAGT. CDR3 nucleotide sequence: TGTGCCAGCAGTGACAGTAGCACTGGGGCCAACGTCCTGACTTTC. This translates into CASSDSSTGANVLTF.

On this clonotype: This may stem from a read error, because a much larger clone lies one nucleotide away. The rearrangement uses TRBV15 and TRBJ1-5; weak D call: TRBD1 (5 bases). Germline V lookup: CDR1 LNHNV, CDR2 YYDKDF (reference sequence). The CDR3 loop spans 17 amino acids. Here the CDR3 DNA reads TGTGCCACCAGCAGAGATTTGGGGGAAGGTCGCAATCAGTCCCAGCATTTT. Residues: CATSRDLGEGRNQSQHF.

This clonotype was seen repeatedly, ten times or more. The chain carries TRBV2 and TRBJ2-5; D is uncertain. The germline V gene has CDR1 SNHLY and CDR2 FYNNEI. This CDR3 has 14 residues. V lost 6 bases and J lost 4, with 15 bases in between. CDR3 loop: CASRKEENTETQYF. CDR3 nucleotides: TGTGCCAGCAGGAAGGAAGAGAACACAGAGACCCAGTACTTC.

This clonotype was picked up many times. V and J are TRBV7-9 and TRBJ1-5; D is ambiguous. The CDR3 runs 14 residues. Germline V gives CDR1 SEHNR, CDR2 FQNEAQ (reference sequence). V was trimmed by 5 bases and J by 4 bases, leaving 12 bases between them. CDR3 amino acids: CASSAGPGNQPQHF. The CDR3 DNA reads TGTGCCAGCAGCGCCGGGCCGGGGAATCAGCCCCAGCATTTT.

This clonotype was recorded a few times. This chain uses TRBV7-8 with TRBJ2-7, with TRBD1 as a possible D gene (6 bases). The germline V gene has CDR1 SGHVS and CDR2 FQNEAQ. This CDR3 comprises 14 residues. The V end was cut by 4 bases, the J end by 3 bases, with 13 bases between. Here the CDR3 reads CASSSTGLIYEQYF. The CDR3 DNA reads as TGTGCCAGCAGCTCGACAGGTCTGATCTACGAGCAGTACTTC.

In this sample, this clonotype turned up a few times. The genes are TRBV6-1 and TRBJ2-7, with D tentatively TRBD1 (7 bases). Germline CDR1 and CDR2: MNHNS and SASEGT. This CDR3 spans 13 amino acids. Trimming left V 8 bases short and J 1 base short, with 12 bases between. CDR3 nucleotides: TGTGCCAGCGGGCAGGGGGGATCCTACGAGCAGTACTTC. It translates to CASGQGGSYEQYF.

The CDR3 DNA follows: TGTGCCAGCTCACCAGCTAACCGGGCAGGGAGAGGAGAGACCCAGTACTTC. This codes for CASSPANRAGRGETQYF. This chain uses TRBV18 with TRBJ2-5; D tentatively reads TRBD1 or TRBD2 (5 bases each). Trimming left V 2 bases short and J 4 bases short, with 20 bases between. The CDR3 consists of 17 residues. Germline CDR1 reads KGHSH; CDR2 reads LQKENI. The full variable domain, in which reference TRBV18 and TRBJ2-5 provide the parts outside the CDR3, is NAGVMQNPRHLVRRRGQEARLRCSPMKGHSHVYWYRQLPEEGLKFMVYLQKENIIDESGMPKERFSAEFPKEGPSILRIQQVVRGDSAAYFCASSPANRAGRGETQYFGPGTRLLVL.

This clonotype was recorded at least ten times. The rearrangement uses TRBV5-1 and TRBJ2-3; tentative D call: TRBD2 (5 bases). Germline loops: CDR1 SGHRS, CDR2 YFSETQ. The CDR3 has 13 amino acids. Trimming removed 2 bases from V and 6 bases from J, with 10 bases in between. In DNA, the CDR3 is TGCGCCAGCAGCTTCCCGGGGATCGATACGCAGTATTTT. It codes for CASSFPGIDTQYF.

Worth noting for this clonotype: It may be a read error: a sequence one base away is much more abundant. The chain carries TRBV20-1 and TRBJ2-7; 7 bases align to TRBD2. Germline V gene data show CDR1 as DFQATT and CDR2 as SNEGSKA (reference sequence). The length of the CDR3 is 14 residues. The CDR3 bases are TGCAGTGCCGGCAGGGAGGGTGGGGCCTACGAGCAGCACTTC. This encodes CSAGREGGAYEQHF.

This clonotype has ten or more counts. This chain joins TRBV28 and TRBJ2-5, with D perhaps matching TRBD1 or TRBD2 (5 bases each). The CDR3 covers 15 residues. V lost 2 bases to trimming and J lost 4 bases, with 14 bases between them. The germline CDR1 and CDR2 sequences are MDHEN and SYDVKM. The CDR3 spells CASSLERGSRETQYF. The DNA of the CDR3 is TGTGCCAGCAGTTTAGAGAGGGGAAGTAGAGAGACCCAGTACTTC.

There are a few counts of this clonotype. The V call is TRBV27, the J call TRBJ2-3, with 9 bases lining up with TRBD2. The CDR3 has 17 amino acids. Germline-derived CDR1 and CDR2 are MNHEY and SMNVEV (reference sequence). V lost 2 bases and J lost 0; bases outside the gene matches: 6. The chain's CDR3 is CASSLLPSGASTDTQYF. The CDR3 nucleotides are TGTGCCAGCAGTTTACTCCCTAGCGGGGCTAGCACAGATACGCAGTATTTT.

The rearrangement links TRBV7-9 to TRBJ2-5, with TRBD2 matching over 7 bases. In germline, CDR1 is SEHNR, CDR2 FQNEAQ (reference sequence). The CDR3 is made up of 16 amino acids. Unmatched junction bases numbered 11, after V lost 5 bases and J lost 2 bases. In DNA, the CDR3 is TGTGCCAGCAGCCCCTGGGGGGGAGGAGGACAAGAGACCCAGTACTTC. Translated: CASSPWGGGGQETQYF.

Many counts were recorded for this clonotype. The chain is built from TRBV3-1 and TRBJ1-1; D might be TRBD1 (6 bases). Per germline, CDR1 LGHDT and CDR2 YNNKEL (reference sequence). This CDR3 contains 16 residues. V dropped 3 bases and J dropped 0 bases, with 14 bases sitting between them. CDR3 residues: CASSQAYRVMNTEAFF. For the CDR3, the DNA is TGTGCCAGCAGCCAGGCCTACAGGGTCATGAACACTGAAGCTTTCTTT.

The table lists this clonotype with many counts. This sequence joins TRBV12-3 or TRBV12-4 and TRBJ2-3; 7 bases fit TRBD1. V was pared by 5 bases and J by 6 bases, with 5 bases of the junction left unmatched. This CDR3 is built from 13 residues. The CDR3 nucleotides are TGTGCCAGCAGTCCTCTGACAGGGGATACGCAGTATTTT. It specifies CASSPLTGDTQYF.

This clonotype was observed many times. The V call is TRBV12-3 or TRBV12-4, the J call TRBJ2-2; D is unresolved. The CDR3 is 15 amino acids. The V end was cut by 3 bases, the J end by 1 base, with 9 bases between. This CDR3 is CASSFHQKNTGELFF. The CDR3 DNA sequence: TGTGCCAGCAGTTTTCACCAGAAGAACACCGGGGAGCTGTTTTTT.